Listed here are 16 T cell receptor beta chains from one sample, sequenced in a study of shared clonotypes between healthy human individuals. TCRdb's copy holds only in-frame clones and misses some; the assay was immunoSEQ multiplex PCR. The sample lists about 2.3 million clones, 85% to 95% occurring once. The sequenced sample was naive CD4+ T cells from PBMCs. Subset: CD45RA+ positively selected. Source of these receptors: a man between 18 and 29 years old in good health. Some clones in this sample may be carry-over from other donors' samples.

This sequence joins TRBV18 and TRBJ1-2; D is undetermined. V gave up 2 bases and J gave up 5 bases, with 18 bases separating them. The CDR3 is made up of 16 amino acids. Germline values: CDR1 KGHSH, CDR2 LQKENI. The CDR3 DNA is TGTGCCAGCTCACCAAACATGGACCTTTCTGAGTATGGCTACACCTTC. It translates to CASSPNMDLSEYGYTF.

The chain links TRBV7-2 to TRBJ2-1; 7 positions match TRBD2. The length of the CDR3 is 15 residues. The germline CDR1 and CDR2 sequences are SGHTA and FQGNSA. V lost 3 bases to trimming and J lost 8 bases; unmatched junction nucleotides: 10. The CDR3 nucleotides are TGTGCCAGCAGCTTCCCGTGGGGGAGGGTTGATGAGCAGTTCTTC. It yields the protein CASSFPWGRVDEQFF. Together with reference TRBV7-2 and TRBJ2-1, the CDR3 gives the full variable domain: GAGVSQSPSNKVTEKGKDVELRCDPISGHTALYWYRQSLGQGLEFLIYFQGNSAPDKSGLPSDRFSAERTGGSVSTLTIQRTQQEDSAVYLCASSFPWGRVDEQFFGPGTRLTVL.

This clone appeared a few times. The CDR3 here is CASSPRAWDSSEKLFF. DNA for the CDR3: TGTGCCAGCAGCCCTCGGGCTTGGGACAGCAGTGAAAAACTGTTTTTT. V is TRBV9 and J is TRBJ1-4, with TRBD1 identical over 7 bases. CDR3 size: 16 residues. Germline V gene sequence: CDR1 SGDLS, CDR2 YYNGEE. Unmatched junction bases numbered 13, after V lost 4 bases and J lost 7 bases.

The chain employs TRBV10-1 and TRBJ1-6; a weak D match, TRBD1 (5 bases). Germline values: CDR1 WNHNN, CDR2 SYGVQD (reference sequence). The CDR3 loop spans 13 amino acids. Trimming removed 6 bases from V and 8 bases from J, with 11 bases in between. In DNA form, the CDR3 reads TGCGCCAGCAGACGGGGCGTATATTCACCCCTCCACTTT. Its translation is CASRRGVYSPLHF.

This clone has just one count. The gene calls are TRBV7-2 and TRBJ2-7; 7 bases are a match to TRBD1. Unmatched junction bases numbered 14, after V lost 3 bases and J lost 0 bases. This CDR3 region has 18 residues. From germline, CDR1 is SGHTA and CDR2 FQGNSA. DNA for the CDR3: TGTGCCAGCAGCTTCACCCAATGGGGACAGAGAAGCTCCTACGAGCAGTACTTC. As protein: CASSFTQWGQRSSYEQYF.

This clone was observed a single time. The chain employs TRBV6-6 and TRBJ2-5, with TRBD2 as a possible D gene (5 bases). V was cut by 6 bases and J by 4 bases, with 15 bases left in between. The CDR3 has 14 amino acids. CDR1 is MNHNY, CDR2 SVGAGI, per germline (reference sequence). Written as DNA, the CDR3 is TGTGCCAGCAGGAACCGGGAACCCCCAGAGACCCAGTACTTC. It codes for CASRNREPPETQYF.

V gene TRBV18 combines with J gene TRBJ2-3, with 7 bases fitting TRBD1. This CDR3 comprises 17 residues. Germline V gene lookup returns CDR1 KGHSH and CDR2 LQKENI. The V segment lost 4 bases and the J segment 3 bases; nucleotides outside the gene matches: 13. CDR3 residues: CASSHDSGTVNTDTQYF. The CDR3 region has the DNA TGTGCCAGCTCACACGACTCAGGGACAGTGAATACAGATACGCAGTATTTT.

This chain links TRBV4-1 with TRBJ1-3; D is unclear. The CDR3 runs to 15 residues. Germline V gives CDR1 MGHRA, CDR2 YSYEKL. V shed 1 base and J shed 0 bases, with 7 bases lying between them. CDR3 sequence: CASSQVYFSGNTIYF. CDR3 nucleotide sequence: TGCGCCAGCAGCCAAGTCTACTTCTCTGGAAACACCATATATTTT.

The chain is built from TRBV7-9 and TRBJ1-2; D call uncertain. The CDR3 sequence is 12 residues long. Germline lookup yields CDR1 SEHNR and CDR2 FQNEAQ (reference sequence). Trimming pared 5 bases from V and 8 bases from J, leaving 12 bases between. The CDR3 DNA reads as TGTGCCAGCAGCCCAGTCTCGGGGGGCTACACCTTC. This gives the protein CASSPVSGGYTF.

The chain combines TRBV30 with TRBJ2-5, with D unclear. The CDR3 totals 12 residues. Trimming pared 5 bases from V and 5 bases from J, leaving 12 bases between. Germline V gives CDR1 GTSNPN, CDR2 SVGIG (reference sequence). This CDR3 is CAWGSRVETQYF. In nucleotides, the CDR3 is TGTGCCTGGGGAAGTCGGGTCGAGACCCAGTACTTC. The complete variable domain, with remaining parts taken from reference TRBV30 and TRBJ2-5, reads SQTIHQWPATLVQPVGSPLSLECTVEGTSNPNLYWYRQAAGRGLQLLFYSVGIGQISSEVPQNLSASRPQDRQFILSSKKLLLSDSGFYLCAWGSRVETQYFGPGTRLLVL.

This chain connects TRBV6-1 to TRBJ2-7; tentatively, D is TRBD1 (6 bases). V was trimmed by 7 bases and J by 5 bases, leaving 18 bases between them. Germline CDR1 MNHNS, CDR2 SASEGT. This CDR3 is 14 amino acids long. The CDR3: CASKDNQGLDEQYF. CDR3 DNA: TGTGCCAGCAAGGATAACCAGGGGCTCGACGAGCAGTACTTC.

V gene TRBV12-2 combines with J gene TRBJ1-2. TRBV12-2 is listed as a pseudogene. This CDR3 comprises 10 residues. The CDR3 DNA is TGTGCACCTCGGGGATATGGCTACACCTTC. Translating it yields CAPRGYGYTF.

The chain recombines TRBV11-2 with TRBJ2-7; 8 nucleotides agree with TRBD1. The ends lost 5 bases at V and 4 bases at J; junction bases unmatched: 13. The CDR3 loop spans 16 amino acids. Germline V gene sequence: CDR1 SGHAT, CDR2 FQNNGV. The CDR3 region is CASSKPPGGSGYEQYF. The CDR3 nucleotides read TGTGCCAGCAGCAAACCTCCAGGGGGCTCGGGGTACGAGCAGTACTTC.

The V gene is TRBV7-2, the J gene TRBJ2-6, with no clear D. The CDR3 covers 14 residues. V gave up 5 bases and J gave up 0 bases, with 5 bases separating them. Germline V CDR1 and CDR2: SGHTA, FQGNSA. This CDR3 reads CASSARSGANVLTF. The CDR3, as DNA: TGTGCCAGCAGCGCCCGCTCTGGGGCCAACGTCCTGACTTTC.

The V call is TRBV28, the J call TRBJ1-3; tentatively, D is TRBD1 (6 bases). Germline assignment: CDR1 MDHEN and CDR2 SYDVKM. This CDR3 has 13 residues. The V end lost 3 bases, the J end lost 8 bases, and 11 bases lay between the germline ends. CDR3 sequence: CASSFGGRDTIYF. The CDR3 DNA reads as TGTGCCAGCAGTTTTGGGGGGCGGGACACCATATATTTT.

The rearrangement uses TRBV7-2 and TRBJ2-3; 9 bases match TRBD2. The CDR3 sequence is 18 residues long. J was trimmed by 4 bases and V by 1 base; bases with no gene match: 12. Germline V gives CDR1 SGHTA, CDR2 FQGNSA. The DNA for the CDR3 is TGTGCCAGCAGCTTAGGGGGACTAGCAGGAGGGCTCGCAGATACGCAGTATTTT. This sequence encodes CASSLGGLAGGLADTQYF.